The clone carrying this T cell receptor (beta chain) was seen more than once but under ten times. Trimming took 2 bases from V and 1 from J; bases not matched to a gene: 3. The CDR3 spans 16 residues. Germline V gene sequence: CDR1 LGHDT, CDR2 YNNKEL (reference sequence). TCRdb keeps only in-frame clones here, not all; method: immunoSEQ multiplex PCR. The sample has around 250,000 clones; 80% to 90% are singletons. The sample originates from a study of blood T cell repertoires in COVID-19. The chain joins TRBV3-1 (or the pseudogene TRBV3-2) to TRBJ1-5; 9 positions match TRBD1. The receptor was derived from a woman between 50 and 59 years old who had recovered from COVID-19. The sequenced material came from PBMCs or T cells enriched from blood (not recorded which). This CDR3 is CASSQTGGSSNQPQHF. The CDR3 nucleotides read TGTGCCAGCAGCCAAACAGGGGGCTCAAGCAATCAGCCCCAGCATTTT.